What follows describes a single T cell receptor beta chain. The antigen is unknown. This specimen comes from a study of a mutant IDH1 vaccine in newly diagnosed glioma. Study-level information: Patients in the study were vaccinated eight times, receiving shots in weeks 1, 3, 5, 7, 11, 15, 19 and 23. Patients received vaccination from 4-6 weeks after radiotherapy alone, or with temozolomide cycles. Points from the study as a whole: The authors found pseudoprogression apparently unrelated to changes in top peripheral T cell clonotypes.

Regarding time point: week 23, last vaccination. What each vaccine dose contained was 300 ug of mutant IDH1 20-mer peptide, accompanied by topical imiquimod. Assay: immunoSEQ multiplex PCR; the TCRdb copy retains only in-frame clones and omits some. This sample has around 40,000 clones, with roughly 80% found just once. The CDR3 extends over 13 amino acids. Germline V gene sequence: CDR1 SGDLS, CDR2 YYNGEE. Trimming took off 3 bases at V and 6 bases at J, with 10 bases between the two ends. The specimen comprised PBMCs, sampled from a glioma patient whose treatment included an IDH1 peptide vaccine. This receptor was taken from a woman aged 18 to 35 with glioma. Some clones in this sample may be carry-over from other donors' samples. V and J are TRBV9 and TRBJ2-1; maybe TRBD1 (5 bases). This chain's CDR3 is CASSAGFSNEQFF. The CDR3 bases are TGTGCCAGCAGCGCAGGGTTTAGCAATGAGCAGTTCTTC.